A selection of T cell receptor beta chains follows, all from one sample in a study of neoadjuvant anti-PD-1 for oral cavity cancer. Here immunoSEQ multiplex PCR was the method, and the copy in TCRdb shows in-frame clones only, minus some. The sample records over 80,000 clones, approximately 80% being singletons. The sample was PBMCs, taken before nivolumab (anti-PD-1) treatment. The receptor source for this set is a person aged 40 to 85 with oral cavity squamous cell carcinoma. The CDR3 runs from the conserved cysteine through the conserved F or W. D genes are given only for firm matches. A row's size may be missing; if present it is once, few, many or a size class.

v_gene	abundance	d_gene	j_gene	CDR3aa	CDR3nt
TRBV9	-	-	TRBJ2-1	CASSVSSGSYNEQFF	TGTGCCAGCAGCGTTTCCAGCGGCTCCTACAATGAGCAGTTCTTC
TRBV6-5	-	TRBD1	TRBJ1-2	CASRDRTGNYGYTF	TGTGCCAGCAGGGACAGGACAGGGAATTATGGCTACACCTTC
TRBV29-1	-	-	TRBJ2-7	CSVETGFYEQYF	TGCAGCGTTGAGACGGGATTCTACGAGCAGTACTTC
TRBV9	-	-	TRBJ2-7	CASSVGSGGTYEQYF	TGTGCCAGCAGCGTAGGGTCGGGTGGAACCTACGAGCAGTACTTC
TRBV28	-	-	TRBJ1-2	CASSLLGPDSYTF	TGTGCCAGCAGTTTACTGGGGCCTGACAGCTACACCTTC
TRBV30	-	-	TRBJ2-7	CAYRGVNYEQYF	TGTGCTTACCGCGGGGTAAACTACGAGCAGTACTTC
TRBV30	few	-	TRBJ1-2	CALFTGSYGYTF	TGTGCCTTATTTACGGGAAGCTATGGCTACACCTTC
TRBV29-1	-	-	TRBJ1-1	CSVEDTNTEAFF	TGCAGCGTCGAAGACACGAACACTGAAGCTTTCTTT
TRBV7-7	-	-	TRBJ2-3	CASSLDLTDTQYF	TGTGCTAGCAGCTTGGACTTAACAGATACGCAGTATTTT
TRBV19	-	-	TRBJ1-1	CASSMPGQNMNTEAFF	TGTGCCAGTAGTATGCCCGGACAGAACATGAACACTGAAGCTTTCTTT
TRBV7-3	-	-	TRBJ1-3	CASSLTPGAGNTIYF	TGTGCCAGCAGCTTAACCCCCGGGGCTGGAAACACCATATATTTT
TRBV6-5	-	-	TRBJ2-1	CASSSKVGEQFF	TGTGCCAGCAGTTCAAAAGTTGGGGAGCAGTTCTTC
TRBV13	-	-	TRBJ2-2	CASSPARGVTGELFF	TGTGCCAGCAGCCCAGCAAGGGGGGTCACCGGGGAGCTGTTTTTT
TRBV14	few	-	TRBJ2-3	CASSLALTDTQYF	TGTGCCAGCAGCCTAGCGTTAACAGATACGCAGTATTTT
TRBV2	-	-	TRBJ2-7	CASSEVDSSYHGSYEQYF	TGTGCCAGCAGTGAAGTCGACAGTTCCTACCACGGATCCTACGAGCAGTACTTC
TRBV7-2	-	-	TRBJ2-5	CASSPEVAETQYF	TGTGCCAGCAGCCCAGAGGTGGCGGAGACCCAGTACTTC
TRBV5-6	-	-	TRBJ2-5	CASSPGVWRTSQETQYF	TGTGCCAGCAGCCCCGGGGTGTGGCGGACCTCACAAGAGACCCAGTACTTC
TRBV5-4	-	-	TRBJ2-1	CASSLGTSNEQFF	TGTGCCAGCAGCTTGGGGACGTCAAATGAGCAGTTCTTC
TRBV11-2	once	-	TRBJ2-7	CASSPVSGRGGEQYF	TGTGCCAGCAGCCCGGTCTCGGGACGAGGTGGTGAGCAGTACTTC
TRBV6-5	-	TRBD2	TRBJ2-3	CASSSLAGGTDTQYF	TGTGCCAGCAGTAGCCTAGCGGGAGGAACAGATACGCAGTATTTT
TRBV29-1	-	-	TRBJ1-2	CSVTSFEDRSHGYTF	TGCAGCGTTACCTCCTTCGAAGACAGATCGCACGGCTACACCTTC
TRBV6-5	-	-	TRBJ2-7	CASSAAYEQYF	TGTGCCAGCAGTGCAGCCTACGAGCAGTACTTC
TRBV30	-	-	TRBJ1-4	CAWSAGSGGSGEKLFF	TGTGCCTGGAGTGCCGGAAGTGGTGGATCTGGCGAAAAACTGTTTTTT
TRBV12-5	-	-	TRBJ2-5	CASARGHRETQYF	TGTGCTAGTGCCCGTGGCCATAGAGAGACCCAGTACTTC
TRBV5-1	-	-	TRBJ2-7	CASSSGSGPSYEQYF	TGCGCCAGCAGCTCGGGCTCGGGCCCGTCCTACGAGCAGTACTTC
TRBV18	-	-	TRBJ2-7	CASSPGPTYEQYF	TGTGCCAGCTCACCGGGACCTACCTACGAGCAGTACTTC
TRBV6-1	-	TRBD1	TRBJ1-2	CASSVSTGGGYTF	TGTGCCAGCAGTGTTTCGACAGGGGGAGGCTACACCTTC
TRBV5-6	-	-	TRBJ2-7	CASAGTSSFEQYF	TGTGCCAGCGCCGGGACTTCAAGTTTCGAGCAGTACTTC